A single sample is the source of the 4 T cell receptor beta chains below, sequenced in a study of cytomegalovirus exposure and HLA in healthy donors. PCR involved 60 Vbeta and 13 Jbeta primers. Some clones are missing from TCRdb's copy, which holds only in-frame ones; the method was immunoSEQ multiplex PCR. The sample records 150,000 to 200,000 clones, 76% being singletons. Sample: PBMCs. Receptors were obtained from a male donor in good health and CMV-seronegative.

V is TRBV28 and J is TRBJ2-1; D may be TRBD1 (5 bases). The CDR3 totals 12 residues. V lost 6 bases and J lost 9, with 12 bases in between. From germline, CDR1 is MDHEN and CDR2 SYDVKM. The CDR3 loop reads CASSLVQGEQFF. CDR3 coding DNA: TGTGCCAGCAGCTTAGTTCAGGGTGAGCAGTTCTTC.

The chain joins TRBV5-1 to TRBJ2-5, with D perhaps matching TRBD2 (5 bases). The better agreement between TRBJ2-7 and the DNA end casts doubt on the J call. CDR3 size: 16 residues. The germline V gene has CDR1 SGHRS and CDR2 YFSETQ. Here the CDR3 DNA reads TGCGCCAGCAGTTCTTTGGAGGCATACACTTTCAACGAGCAGTACTTC. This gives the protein CASSSLEAYTFNEQYF.

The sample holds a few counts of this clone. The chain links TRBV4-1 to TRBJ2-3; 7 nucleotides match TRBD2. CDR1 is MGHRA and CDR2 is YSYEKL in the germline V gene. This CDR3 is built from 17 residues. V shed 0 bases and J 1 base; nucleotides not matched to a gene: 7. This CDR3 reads CASSQDPGGAGTDTQYF. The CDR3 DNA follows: TGCGCCAGCAGCCAAGATCCGGGGGGAGCGGGCACAGATACGCAGTATTTT.

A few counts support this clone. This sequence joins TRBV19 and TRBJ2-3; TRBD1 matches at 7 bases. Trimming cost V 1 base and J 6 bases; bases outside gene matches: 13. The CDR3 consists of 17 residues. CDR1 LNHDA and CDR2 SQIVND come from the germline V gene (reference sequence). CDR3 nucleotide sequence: TGTGCCAGTAGTATAGGGAGACAGGGCCAATTCTGGGATACGCAGTATTTT. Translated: CASSIGRQGQFWDTQYF.